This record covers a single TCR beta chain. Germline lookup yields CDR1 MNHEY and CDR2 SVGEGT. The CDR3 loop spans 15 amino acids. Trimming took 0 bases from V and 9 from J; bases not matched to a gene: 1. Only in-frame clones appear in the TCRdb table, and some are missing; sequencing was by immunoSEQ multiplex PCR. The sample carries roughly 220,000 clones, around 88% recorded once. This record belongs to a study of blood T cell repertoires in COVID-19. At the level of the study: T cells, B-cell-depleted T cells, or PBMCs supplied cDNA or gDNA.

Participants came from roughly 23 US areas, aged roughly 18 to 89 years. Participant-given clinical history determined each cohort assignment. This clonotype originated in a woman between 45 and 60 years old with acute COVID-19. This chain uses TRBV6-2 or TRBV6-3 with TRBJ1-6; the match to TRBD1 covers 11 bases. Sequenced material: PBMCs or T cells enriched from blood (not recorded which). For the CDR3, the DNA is TGTGCCAGCAGTTACTCCGGGACAGGGGGTTCACCCCTCCACTTT. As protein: CASSYSGTGGSPLHF.